Listed here are 27 T cell receptor beta chains from one sample, sequenced in a study of blood T cells in healthy people across ages. Primers used in a second PCR of roughly 7 to 11 cycles were a sample-barcoded 5' primer and a J-beta primer mix. One entry per CDR3 protein, called by TCRdb with MiXCR from the 5' RACE reads. The sample consists of hundreds of thousands of distinct CDR3 sequences, approximately 31% of them appearing once. Sequencing was done on a sample of blood. The receptors derive from a woman of 80 years or more in good health.

J is TRBJ2-1 and V is TRBV9; TRBD2 is a possible D gene (7 bases). V lost 2 bases to trimming and J lost 2 bases, with 11 bases between them. CDR3 size: 15 residues. Per the germline V gene, CDR1 is SGDLS and CDR2 is YYNGEE. CDR3 sequence (DNA): TGTGCCAGCAGCGTTGGGGGGGGCCCCTACAATGAGCAGTTCTTC. Its translation: CASSVGGGPYNEQFF.

The rearrangement links TRBV12-3 or TRBV12-4 to TRBJ1-2, with a tentative D call TRBD1 (6 bases). The CDR3 runs 15 residues. V was trimmed by 8 bases and J by 3 bases, leaving 19 bases between them. The DNA for the CDR3 is TGTGCCAGCCAAAAGGGGGGCAGGGCCCACTATGGCTACACCTTC. This gives the protein CASQKGGRAHYGYTF.

Many counts were recorded for this clonotype. The chain employs TRBV2 and TRBJ2-5; D ambiguous. The CDR3 extends over 15 amino acids. The germline V and J ends were trimmed by 3 bases and 5 bases, with 16 bases remaining between them. Germline assignment: CDR1 SNHLY and CDR2 FYNNEI. This CDR3 is CASSDRAVPRETQYF. The CDR3 nucleotides read TGTGCCAGCAGTGATCGGGCAGTTCCTAGGGAGACCCAGTACTTC.

In this sample, this clonotype turned up a few times. The chain joins TRBV5-1 to TRBJ1-2; possibly TRBD1 for D (5 bases). The V and J ends lost 2 bases and 6 bases respectively, with 11 bases between them. The CDR3 is 13 residues long. The V gene's germline CDR1 is SGHRS and CDR2 YFSETQ. The CDR3 DNA sequence: TGCGCCAGCAGCTTCCGGGACGCGAATGGCTACACCTTC. It encodes CASSFRDANGYTF.

V is TRBV20-1 and J is TRBJ2-1; 7 nucleotides align to TRBD2. The CDR3 length is 13 residues. The germline gives CDR1 DFQATT, CDR2 SNEGSKA (reference sequence). This CDR3 is CSGEASGSVEQFF. The CDR3 bases are TGCAGCGGAGAGGCTAGCGGATCTGTAGAGCAGTTCTTC.

This clonotype occurred many times. J is TRBJ2-3 and V is TRBV5-1; 10 nucleotides line up with TRBD2. The trim removed 0 bases at V and 2 bases at J, leaving 9 bases unmatched. There are 18 residues in the CDR3. Germline V gene sequence: CDR1 SGHRS, CDR2 YFSETQ. CDR3 region: CASSLGRLAGDYTDTQYF. CDR3 DNA: TGCGCCAGCAGCTTGGGTCGGCTAGCGGGGGACTACACAGATACGCAGTATTTT. The full variable domain, its missing parts supplied by reference TRBV5-1 and TRBJ2-3, is KAGVTQTPRYLIKTRGQQVTLSCSPISGHRSVSWYQQTPGQGLQFLFEYFSETQRNKGNFPGRFSGRQFSNSRSEMNVSTLELGDSALYLCASSLGRLAGDYTDTQYFGPGTRLTVL.

This clonotype has only a few counts. This chain connects TRBV30 to TRBJ1-1; TRBD1 might be the D (6 bases). The CDR3 has 13 residues. V was cut by 4 bases and J by 3 bases, with 12 bases left in between. In germline, CDR1 is GTSNPN, CDR2 SVGIG (reference sequence). The CDR3 loop reads CAWNGGTYTEAFF. CDR3 DNA: TGTGCCTGGAATGGGGGGACATACACTGAAGCTTTCTTT.

In the case of this clonotype: With a much larger clone just one base away, this may be a read error. This chain uses TRBV6-6 with TRBJ2-1; TRBD1 might be the D (6 bases). The J call may be mistaken, given a closer DNA end match to TRBJ2-7. Per the germline V gene, CDR1 is MNHNY and CDR2 is SVGAGI (reference sequence). The CDR3 has 15 residues. The CDR3 DNA follows: TGTGCCAGCAGAACGGGACACCACTCCTACAATGAGCAGTACTTC. Protein sequence: CASRTGHHSYNEQYF.

This chain joins TRBV20-1 and TRBJ1-5; a weak D match, TRBD1 (5 bases). There are 13 residues in the CDR3. Germline V gene lookup returns CDR1 DFQATT and CDR2 SNEGSKA (reference sequence). Trimming removed 5 bases at V and 1 base at J, with 9 bases between. The CDR3 DNA is TGCAGTGCTTCGCACAGGAGCAATCAGCCCCAGCATTTT. Encoded protein: CSASHRSNQPQHF.

This clonotype was observed a handful of times. This may arise from a read error, as a much more abundant clone is one base away. This chain joins TRBV5-1 and TRBJ2-1, with D maybe TRBD2 (6 bases). The germline V gene has CDR1 SGHRS and CDR2 YFSETQ. The CDR3 has 16 amino acids. The CDR3, as DNA: TGCACCAGCAGCTTTGACAGCGGGCCCCGGGGCAATGAGCAGTTCTTC. It specifies CTSSFDSGPRGNEQFF.

A word on this clonotype: Relative to the germline gene, one junction end is altered; a read error may explain this. The V and J genes are TRBV20-1 and TRBJ2-7, with D uncertain. This CDR3 spans 11 amino acids. CDR1 and CDR2 from the germline V gene are DFQATT and SNEGSKA (reference sequence). The CDR3 sequence is CGANVGYEQYF. In nucleotides, the CDR3 is TGCGGTGCAAACGTGGGGTACGAGCAATACTTC.

This clonotype was seen ten or more times. The chain links TRBV28 to TRBJ2-3; 8 nucleotides align to TRBD1. The J segment lost 1 base and the V segment lost 3 bases, leaving 3 bases of the junction unmatched. CDR1 is MDHEN, CDR2 SYDVKM, per germline. The CDR3 length is 15 residues. CDR3 nucleotide sequence: TGTGCCAGCAGTTTCCAGGGGGCTGGCACAGATACGCAGTATTTT. Encoded protein: CASSFQGAGTDTQYF. Full variable domain (rest looked up from reference TRBV28 and TRBJ2-3): DVKVTQSSRYLVKRTGEKVFLECVQDMDHENMFWYRQDPGLGLRLIYFSYDVKMKEKGDIPEGYSVSREKKERFSLILESASTNQTSMYLCASSFQGAGTDTQYFGPGTRLTVL.

This clonotype appeared many times. J is TRBJ2-3 and V is TRBV7-9; TRBD1 matches at 7 bases. Per the germline V gene, CDR1 is SEHNR and CDR2 is FQNEAQ (reference sequence). Trimming removed 4 bases from V and 7 bases from J; junction bases left unmatched: 8. CDR3 length: 14 amino acids. CDR3 nucleotides: TGTGCCAGCAGCTCCCCCCGGGACAGCTATACGCAGTATTTT. This encodes CASSSPRDSYTQYF.

This chain connects TRBV29-1 to TRBJ1-1, with 7 bases identical to TRBD1. From germline, CDR1 is SQVTM and CDR2 ANQGSEA. The V segment lost 4 bases and the J segment 6 bases; nucleotides outside the gene matches: 5. The CDR3 length is 12 residues. CDR3 in DNA: TGCAGCGTTGGGCAGGGGGGCCCTGAAGCTTTCTTT. It codes for CSVGQGGPEAFF. Based on the CDR3 plus reference TRBV29-1 and TRBJ1-1, the full variable domain is SAVISQKPSRDICQRGTSLTIQCQVDSQVTMMFWYRQQPGQSLTLIATANQGSEATYESGFVIDKFPISRPNLTFSTLTVSNMSPEDSSIYLCSVGQGGPEAFFGQGTRLTVV.

The chain recombines TRBV20-1 with TRBJ2-5; 10 bases align to TRBD2. This CDR3 contains 14 residues. Germline V gives CDR1 DFQATT, CDR2 SNEGSKA (reference sequence). With V trimmed by 6 bases and J by 4 bases, 8 bases remained unmatched. Here the CDR3 DNA reads TGCAGTGCCGAAAGCGGGAGGGCCGCAGAGACCCAGTACTTC. Its protein is CSAESGRAAETQYF.

This clonotype was counted only a few times. The chain recombines TRBV7-9 with TRBJ2-3, with 11 positions matching TRBD2. The CDR3 is made up of 18 amino acids. CDR1 and CDR2 from the germline V gene are SEHNR and FQNEAQ (reference sequence). V shed 5 bases, J shed 1 base, and the junction held 11 bases outside the gene matches. The DNA of the CDR3 is TGTGCCAGCAGCCCCTTAGGGCTAGCGGGGGGTCGCACAGATACGCAGTATTTT. It translates to CASSPLGLAGGRTDTQYF.

This clonotype was recorded at least ten times. The rearrangement uses TRBV12-3 or TRBV12-4 and TRBJ1-5; no definite D call. The CDR3 loop spans 14 amino acids. Deletions cut 5 bases from V and 0 bases from J, with 8 bases between. DNA for the CDR3: TGTGCCAGCAGTCCCAGTGATAGCAATCAGCCCCAGCATTTT. It translates to CASSPSDSNQPQHF.

Turning to this clonotype: A much more abundant neighbour one base away suggests this may be a read error. The chain uses TRBV6-1 and TRBJ2-6, with D possibly called TRBD1 or TRBD2 (5 bases each). In germline, CDR1 is MNHNS, CDR2 SASEGT. The CDR3 length is 15 residues. The CDR3 region has the DNA TGTGCCTCATACTTAAGGGACGCTGGGGCCAACGTCCGGACTTTC. Protein product: CASYLRDAGANVRTF.

This clonotype appeared many times. The rearrangement uses TRBV27 and TRBJ1-5; 11 bases match TRBD1. Per germline, CDR1 MNHEY and CDR2 SMNVEV (reference sequence). Losses at the gene ends were 2 bases for V and 7 bases for J; bases not matched to a gene: 1. This CDR3 comprises 14 residues. CDR3 sequence: CASSLGTGGQPQHF. The DNA of the CDR3 is TGTGCCAGCAGTTTAGGGACAGGGGGGCAGCCCCAGCATTTT.

This clonotype was observed at least ten times. The chain couples TRBV7-2 to TRBJ2-2; TRBD1 is a possible D gene (5 bases). Germline V lookup: CDR1 SGHTA, CDR2 FQGNSA. Trimming took 9 bases from V and 2 from J, leaving 13 bases between them. The CDR3 spans 14 residues. The CDR3 reads CASYPGPNTGELFF. As DNA, the CDR3 is TGTGCCAGTTACCCAGGGCCTAACACCGGGGAGCTGTTTTTT.

With respect to this clonotype: A single base separates this from a much larger clone, so it may be a read error. The chain employs TRBV2 and TRBJ2-5, with D possibly being TRBD1 (6 bases). The V gene's germline CDR1 is SNHLY and CDR2 FYNNEI. V dropped 4 bases and J dropped 3 bases, with 15 bases sitting between them. This CDR3 has 15 amino acids. This CDR3 reads CASSGRAGVEETQYF. The CDR3 DNA reads TGTGCCAGCAGTGGACGGGCAGGGGTGGAAGAGACCCAGTACTTC.

The sample holds many counts of this clonotype. The chain carries TRBV6-6 and TRBJ1-4; D is undetermined. The CDR3 is 15 residues long. CDR1 is MNHNY, CDR2 SVGAGI, per germline (reference sequence). The ends were cut back, 0 bases at V and 0 bases at J, with 5 bases in the middle. The CDR3 reads CASSYSGTTNEKLFF. The CDR3 DNA sequence: TGTGCCAGCAGTTACTCCGGGACAACTAATGAAAAACTGTTTTTT.

A remark on this clonotype: This clone may be a read error of a much larger clone one base away. V usage is TRBV3-1 and J usage is TRBJ2-1; 7 nucleotides align to TRBD2. The germline CDR1 and CDR2 sequences are LGHDT and YNNKEL (reference sequence). V trimming: 1 base; J trimming: 9 bases; junction bases outside the gene matches: 18. The CDR3 is made up of 18 amino acids. CDR3 coding DNA: TGTGCCAGCAGCCAAGTAGCCGGGGGAGGGAGGAAAAGGAGTGAGCAGTTCTTC. Its protein is CASSQVAGGGRKRSEQFF.

The sample holds one count of this clonotype. The genes are TRBV20-1 and TRBJ1-2; tentatively, D is TRBD1 (5 bases). CDR1 is DFQATT and CDR2 is SNEGSKA in the germline V gene (reference sequence). This CDR3 has 13 residues. V was shortened by 3 bases and J by 7 bases, with 15 bases between the two germline ends. The CDR3 reads CSARGVQVIGYTF. Written as DNA, the CDR3 is TGCAGTGCTAGGGGGGTACAGGTCATTGGCTACACCTTC.

Concerning this clonotype: A clone one base away is much larger, so this may be a read error. V gene TRBV2 combines with J gene TRBJ2-5, with 10 nucleotides matching TRBD1. The CDR3 is 15 amino acids. CDR1 is SNHLY, CDR2 FYNNEI, per germline. In nucleotides, the CDR3 is TGTGTCAGCAGTGGACAGGGGGACGGGGAAGAGACCCAGTACTTC. Its translation: CVSSGQGDGEETQYF. The variable domain in full, completed from reference TRBV2 and TRBJ2-5, reads EPEVTQTPSHQVTQMGQEVILRCVPISNHLYFYWYRQILGQKVEFLVSFYNNEISEKSEIFDDQFSVERPDGSNFTLKIRSTKLEDSAMYFCVSSGQGDGEETQYFGPGTRLLVL.

This clonotype was seen many times. This chain uses TRBV7-9 with TRBJ1-5, with D perhaps matching TRBD1 (5 bases). The CDR3 has 15 amino acids. The V and J ends lost 1 base and 5 bases respectively, with 12 bases between them. Germline CDR1 is SEHNR and CDR2 is FQNEAQ (reference sequence). The CDR3 spells CASSLGGSVDQPQHF. The CDR3 region has the DNA TGTGCCAGCAGCTTAGGGGGCAGCGTGGATCAGCCCCAGCATTTT.

The sample holds many counts of this clonotype. The V gene is TRBV20-1, the J gene TRBJ2-1; possible D gene TRBD2, 6 bases. V was clipped by 2 bases and J by 0 bases, with 17 bases between them. The CDR3 length is 17 residues. The germline V gene has CDR1 DFQATT and CDR2 SNEGSKA (reference sequence). The CDR3 coding sequence is TGCAGTGCTAGATTGTGGCTAGCGCAATCCTCCTACAATGAGCAGTTCTTC. Protein: CSARLWLAQSSYNEQFF.